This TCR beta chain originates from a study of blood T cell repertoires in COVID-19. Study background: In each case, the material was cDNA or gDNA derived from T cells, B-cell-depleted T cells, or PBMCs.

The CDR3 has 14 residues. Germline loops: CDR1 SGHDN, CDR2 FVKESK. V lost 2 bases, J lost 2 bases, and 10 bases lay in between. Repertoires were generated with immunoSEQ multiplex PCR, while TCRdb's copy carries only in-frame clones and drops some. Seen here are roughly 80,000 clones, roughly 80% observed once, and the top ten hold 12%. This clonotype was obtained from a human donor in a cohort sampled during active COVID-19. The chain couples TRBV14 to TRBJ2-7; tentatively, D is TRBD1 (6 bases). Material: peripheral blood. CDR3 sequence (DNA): TGTGCCAGCAGCCAACTGCAGGGGACCTACGAGCAGTACTTC. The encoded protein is CASSQLQGTYEQYF.